This TCR beta chain was obtained from a study of T cell responses to AZD1222 COVID-19 vaccine (dated by TCRdb to the early 2020s). With regard to the full study: A total of 233 trial participants underwent TCR sequencing, of whom nearly 210 had received two doses of AZD1222 and 26 had received two doses of the MenACWY control vaccine. Trial participants were enrolled by age into subgroups of 18-55, 56-69 and 70-plus years, and roughly 150, 30 and 60 TCR-sequenced participants, respectively, were included in these subgroups.

Note on this clone: The specificity of this receptor is unknown. Base qualities were left out, and no much larger clone turns up one base away.

The CDR3 regions of human TCRbeta chains were analyzed by immunosequencing. Per the original workflow: TCRs in the repertoires were matched against a reference library of SARS-CoV-2-specific TCRs that had been generated with the MIRA antigen-specificity platform. Breadth meant the fraction of unique TCRs that were SARS-CoV-2-associated, whereas depth meant the fraction of total T cells that were SARS-CoV-2-associated. Using the MIRA data, every spike-specific TCR was mapped to the spike region that the TCR reacted to and assigned to either a CD4 or a CD8 class. Log10-transformed breadth and depth values were compared by one-way ANOVA with Sidak's multiple comparisons tests. TCRdb took over this immuneACCESS table, retaining in-frame rearrangements with V and J assigned. Such tables are incomplete; in checked studies, under half of the missing clones stem from an unresolved V gene, and the remainder is unexplained. The DNA was the basis for D and trimming; V, J and clone size are from that table. The sample profile shows about 160,000 clones; 80% to 95% of them were found once. In total, the top ten clones hold roughly 3.2% of the sample.

What the time point label conveys for this sample: about 28 days (+/-7) after the second vaccine dose. Because spike-specific TCR depth and breadth did not differ between the two schedules, AZD1222 recipients who got a second dose at roughly 4 weeks were pooled with those who got a second dose at roughly 12 weeks. Vaccinee samples were obtained from the UK trials COV001 and COV002, which included a single-blind randomized controlled phase 2/3 trial of AZD1222 (ChAdOx1 nCoV-19) in healthy adults. For TCRbeta chain sequencing, PBMC samples were collected from trial participants at day 0 and at day 28 after the second dose. Overall study outcomes, separate from this receptor: Reportedly, almost half of the unique spike-specific TCRs recognized epitopes lying outside the regions that are mutated in the B.1.351 and B.1.1.7 variants. The whole spike protein was spanned by vaccine-associated CD4 TCRs, and dominant responses were seen in regions 160-218 and 743-854. Most participants were white British and females outnumbered males, and the authors suggested that clonal diversity may have been underestimated. In the small 56-69-year group, the increase in depth fell short of significance, most likely because of low power. Because no day 14 peak-response samples were available, the repertoires could be characterized only after the peak T cell response. Conclusions about previously exposed vaccinees were limited because only 6 or 7 AZD1222 recipients were SARS-CoV-2 seropositive at baseline. After two AZD1222 doses, both the breadth and the depth of spike-specific TCRs were significantly higher than at day 0 and than in MenACWY recipients.

The V and J ends are trimmed by 1 base and 0 bases, leaving 3 bases between them. CDR1 and CDR2 were assigned from the germline V gene as SGHDN and FVKESK. The CDR3 runs 13 amino acids, cysteine and phenylalanine included. Of all the DNA, just the CDR3 is kept, 39 bases in frame from base 1. The sequence was collected from an adult who received the AZD1222 COVID-19 vaccine. This specimen consisted of peripheral blood, obtained 28 days after the second AZD1222 dose. In this chain, TRBV14 is recombined with TRBJ1-2, with the D segment identity uncertain. This receptor carries the CDR3 CASSQVTNYGYTF. The sequence in DNA is TGTGCCAGCAGCCAAGTTACTAACTATGGCTACACCTTC.